Included here is one TCR beta chain sequence, with context. Antigen unknown. These data originate in a study of blood T cells in healthy people across ages. General study results and limits: A roughly linear age-dependent decrease characterized TCR beta diversity per million T cells. Diversity of TCR beta correlated strongly with naive T cell percentage.

A second PCR, run for roughly 7 to 12 cycles, used a sample-barcoded 5' primer plus a J-beta primer mix. TCRdb re-called the 5' RACE reads through MiXCR, storing one row per CDR3 protein. The table has 1.5 million to 2 million distinct CDR3 sequences, over 25% seen once. The CDR3 is 12 amino acids. With V trimmed by 5 bases and J by 4 bases, 3 bases remained unmatched. The germline V gene has CDR1 DFQATT and CDR2 SNEGSKA (reference sequence). V usage is TRBV20-1 and J usage is TRBJ1-1; 8 bases match TRBD1. This sequence was found in a woman in her twenties or thirties in good health. The sequencing input was blood. Written as DNA, the CDR3 is TGCAGTGCTGACGACAGGGGCACTGAAGCTTTCTTT. This translates into CSADDRGTEAFF.